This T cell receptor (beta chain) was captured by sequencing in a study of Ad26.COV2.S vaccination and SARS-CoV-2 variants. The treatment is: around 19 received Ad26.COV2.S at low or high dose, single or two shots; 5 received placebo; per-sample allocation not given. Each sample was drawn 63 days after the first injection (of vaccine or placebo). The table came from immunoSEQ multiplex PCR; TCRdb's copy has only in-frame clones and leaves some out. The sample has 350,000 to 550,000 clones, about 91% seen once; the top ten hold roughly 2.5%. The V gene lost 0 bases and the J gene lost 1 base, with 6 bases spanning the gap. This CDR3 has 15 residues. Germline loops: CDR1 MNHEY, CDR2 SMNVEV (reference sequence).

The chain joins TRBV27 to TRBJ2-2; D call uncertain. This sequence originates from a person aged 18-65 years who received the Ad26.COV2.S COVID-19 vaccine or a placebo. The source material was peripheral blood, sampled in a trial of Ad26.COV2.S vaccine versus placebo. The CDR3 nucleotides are TGTGCCAGCAGTTTATCTGTCAGGAACACCGGGGAGCTGTTTTTT. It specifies CASSLSVRNTGELFF.